These 27 T cell receptor beta chains were all obtained from the same sample, sequenced in a study of T cells in Graves' hyperthyroidism and ophthalmopathy. The TCR beta CDR3 regions underwent amplification using RNA transcripts as the source. HTBI primers were employed in a first-round RT-PCR of the TCR CDR3. TCRdb reprocessed the multiplex PCR reads via MiXCR and lists one record per CDR3 protein. The sample lists a few hundred thousand distinct CDR3 sequences, about 45% occurring once. Sequences were obtained from peripheral blood or thyroid tissue (not recorded which). Receptors were obtained from a woman aged 18-29 years with Graves' hyperthyroidism.

V gene TRBV29-1 combines with J gene TRBJ1-3, with D uncertain. CDR1 and CDR2 (germline): SQVTM, ANQGSEA. Trimming cost V 8 bases and J 7 bases, with 15 bases left between them. This CDR3 is built from 12 residues. CDR3 bases: TGCAGCTTTGCCCTGACCTTGAACACCATATATTTT. It is translated as CSFALTLNTIYF.

V is TRBV2 and J is TRBJ2-7, with 7 bases aligning to TRBD2. Germline assignment: CDR1 SNHLY and CDR2 FYNNEI. J was trimmed by 2 bases and V by 5 bases; bases with no gene match: 9. The CDR3 runs 15 residues. CDR3 coding DNA: TGTGCCAGCAGTTTATTGGCTAGCGGAACCTACGAGCAGTACTTC. This translates into CASSLLASGTYEQYF. Full variable domain (rest looked up from reference TRBV2 and TRBJ2-7): EPEVTQTPSHQVTQMGQEVILRCVPISNHLYFYWYRQILGQKVEFLVSFYNNEISEKSEIFDDQFSVERPDGSNFTLKIRSTKLEDSAMYFCASSLLASGTYEQYFGPGTRLTVT.

J is TRBJ1-1 and V is TRBV14; D perhaps matches TRBD1 (5 bases). The germline gives CDR1 SGHDN, CDR2 FVKESK. This CDR3 is built from 14 residues. V shed 0 bases and J shed 7 bases, with 12 bases lying between them. This chain's CDR3 is CASSQDQETDEAFF. In nucleotides, the CDR3 is TGTGCCAGCAGCCAAGATCAAGAGACAGATGAAGCTTTCTTT.

This clonotype was picked up many times. The rearrangement links TRBV2 to TRBJ2-5; maybe TRBD2 (6 bases). The V end lost 3 bases, the J end lost 5 bases, and 16 bases lay between the germline ends. Germline V gene sequence: CDR1 SNHLY, CDR2 FYNNEI. The CDR3 runs to 15 residues. Here the CDR3 DNA reads TGTGCCAGCAGTGACGGGTGGCGGGGTCTCGAGACCCAGTACTTC. Its protein product is CASSDGWRGLETQYF.

The chain recombines TRBV20-1 with TRBJ2-7; TRBD2 matches 7 bases. The CDR3 has 13 residues. V was pared by 3 bases and J by 2 bases, with 4 bases of the junction left unmatched. Germline lookup yields CDR1 DFQATT and CDR2 SNEGSKA (reference sequence). CDR3 in amino acids: CSARGGGAYEQYF. The CDR3 DNA reads as TGCAGTGCTAGGGGTGGGGGGGCCTACGAGCAGTACTTC.

V gene TRBV9 combines with J gene TRBJ2-2, with D unresolved. Germline V gene data show CDR1 as SGDLS and CDR2 as YYNGEE. Trimming removed 7 bases from V and 6 bases from J, with 16 bases in between. There are 14 residues in the CDR3. The CDR3 reads CASSPLQSAGELFF. In DNA form, the CDR3 reads TGTGCCAGCTCACCACTGCAATCTGCCGGGGAGCTGTTTTTT.

This clonotype has ten or more counts. At one end, the junction sequence differs from germline, possibly due to a read error. The V and J genes are TRBV10-3 and TRBJ1-1; no definite D call. The germline gives CDR1 ENHRY, CDR2 SYGVKD. CDR3 length equals 13 residues. The CDR3 coding sequence is TGTGCCAGCAGTGAGCGAGAGAACACTGAAGCTTTCTTT. It encodes CASSERENTEAFF.

The chain couples TRBV15 to TRBJ1-1; D is undetermined. V was trimmed by 4 bases and J by 4 bases, leaving 16 bases between them. Germline V gene lookup returns CDR1 LNHNV and CDR2 YYDKDF (reference sequence). CDR3 size: 15 residues. CDR3 in DNA: TGTGCCACCAGCACTGCGGGAGGGCTACGCACTGAAGCTTTCTTT. Protein: CATSTAGGLRTEAFF.

The chain employs TRBV25-1 and TRBJ2-7; D is ambiguous. This CDR3 contains 14 residues. V lost 2 bases and J lost 7, with 15 bases in between. Germline V CDR1 and CDR2: MGHDK, SYGVNS. CDR3 sequence: CASSEDGPANEQYF. CDR3 coding DNA: TGTGCCAGCAGTGAAGATGGACCCGCCAATGAGCAGTACTTC.

CDR3 protein: CASVRSTGTEAFF. The CDR3 bases are TGTGCCAGCGTACGATCGACAGGGACTGAAGCTTTCTTT. J is TRBJ1-1 and V is TRBV7-9; 7 positions agree with TRBD1. The ends lost 8 bases at V and 5 bases at J; junction bases unmatched: 8. The CDR3 covers 13 residues. Looked up from germline, CDR1 is SEHNR and CDR2 is FQNEAQ (reference sequence).

V and J are TRBV13 and TRBJ2-7; 10 bases line up with TRBD2. Trimming at V came to 3 bases and at J to 2 bases, leaving 10 bases not matched to a gene. There are 17 residues in the CDR3. The germline V gene has CDR1 PRHDT and CDR2 FYEKMQ (reference sequence). CDR3 coding DNA: TGTGCCAGCAGCTTCGGGCCTTCTAGCGGGAGCACCTACGAGCAGTACTTC. Translation gives CASSFGPSSGSTYEQYF. The full variable domain, rest sourced from reference TRBV13 and TRBJ2-7, is AAGVIQSPRHLIKEKRETATLKCYPIPRHDTVYWYQQGPGQDPQFLISFYEKMQSDKGSIPDRFSAQQFSDYHSELNMSSLELGDSALYFCASSFGPSSGSTYEQYFGPGTRLTVT.

This clonotype was observed many times. Its ends do not fully match the called genes, so a read error is possible. This chain links TRBV2 with TRBJ2-7; tentatively, D is TRBD1 or TRBD2 (5 bases each). This CDR3 is built from 13 residues. From germline, CDR1 is SNHLY and CDR2 FYNNEI. The CDR3 nucleotides read TGTGCCAGCAGCTTAGGCCGCAGTTCCCATGGGGGCTTC. It is translated as CASSLGRSSHGGF.

This clonotype has at least ten counts. The CDR3 loop reads CASSGDRGNTIYF. CDR3 coding DNA: TGTGCCAGCAGCGGCGACAGAGGAAACACCATATATTTT. This rearrangement joins TRBV7-8 to TRBJ1-3; possible D gene TRBD1, 5 bases. Germline V lookup: CDR1 SGHVS, CDR2 FQNEAQ. The V end lost 5 bases, the J end lost 4 bases, and 9 bases lay between the germline ends. The CDR3 has 13 residues. Full variable domain (rest looked up from reference TRBV7-8 and TRBJ1-3): GAGVSQSPRYKVAKRGQDVALRCDPISGHVSLFWYQQALGQGPEFLTYFQNEAQLDKSGLPSDRFFAERPEGSVSTLKIQRTQQEDSAVYLCASSGDRGNTIYFGEGSWLTVV.

Details on this clonotype: A much larger clone lies one base from this, so it may be a read error. This CDR3 reads CAGSPAVEAFF. CDR3 DNA: TGTGCCGGCAGCCCTGCGGTTGAAGCTTTCTTT. J is TRBJ1-1 and V is TRBV7-9; D not certain. This CDR3 region has 11 residues. CDR1 SEHNR and CDR2 FQNEAQ come from the germline V gene (reference sequence).

The chain carries TRBV7-9 and TRBJ2-2, with D possibly being TRBD1 or TRBD2 (5 bases each). This CDR3 is 17 amino acids long. With 5 bases removed from V and 5 bases from J, the gap between germline ends came to 21 bases. The germline V gene encodes CDR1 SEHNR and CDR2 FQNEAQ (reference sequence). DNA of the CDR3: TGTGCCAGCAGCCAGGGTAAAACTAGTAAGGGGACCGGGGAGCTGTTTTTT. This sequence encodes CASSQGKTSKGTGELFF.

Concerning this clonotype: A read error may produce the germline difference seen at one junction end. CDR3 region: CASSLDRVGTGAFF. The CDR3 DNA reads as TGTGCCAGCAGTTTAGACAGGGTCGGCACTGGAGCTTTCTTT. The rearrangement joins TRBV2 to TRBJ1-1; 7 bases are a match to TRBD1. Germline-derived CDR1 and CDR2 are SNHLY and FYNNEI. This CDR3 is 14 amino acids long. The full variable domain, rest sourced from reference TRBV2 and TRBJ1-1, is EPEVTQTPSHQVTQMGQEVILRCVPISNHLYFYWYRQILGQKVEFLVSFYNNEISEKSEIFDDQFSVERPDGSNFTLKIRSTKLEDSAMYFCASSLDRVGTGAFFGQGTRLTVV.

In this sample, this clonotype turned up a few times. V and J are TRBV14 and TRBJ1-4; the match to TRBD1 covers 7 bases. The CDR3 is 15 residues long. Germline-derived CDR1 and CDR2 are SGHDN and FVKESK. Trimming at V came to 3 bases and at J to 4 bases, leaving 5 bases not matched to a gene. The CDR3 DNA reads TGTGCCAGCAGCCAGCCAGGACAGGATAATGAAAAACTGTTTTTT. Encoded protein: CASSQPGQDNEKLFF.

This rearrangement joins TRBV15 to TRBJ2-2; TRBD2 matches at 7 bases. This CDR3 region has 18 residues. CDR1 LNHNV and CDR2 YYDKDF come from the germline V gene (reference sequence). J was trimmed by 2 bases and V by 3 bases; bases with no gene match: 12. The chain's CDR3 is CATSSPTRGGYNTGELFF. The CDR3 region has the DNA TGTGCCACCAGCAGCCCCACCCGGGGAGGGTACAACACCGGGGAGCTGTTTTTT. The variable domain in full, completed from reference TRBV15 and TRBJ2-2, reads DAMVIQNPRYQVTQFGKPVTLSCSQTLNHNVMYWYQQKSSQAPKLLFHYYDKDFNNEADTPDNFQSRRPNTSFCFLDIRSPGLGDTAMYLCATSSPTRGGYNTGELFFGEGSRLTVL.

This rearrangement joins TRBV10-3 to TRBJ1-2, with D perhaps TRBD1 (5 bases). This CDR3 is built from 13 residues. CDR1 and CDR2 from the germline V gene are ENHRY and SYGVKD. V lost 6 bases, J lost 6 bases, and 14 bases lay in between. Here the CDR3 DNA reads TGTGCCATCAGAACGGCAGGGCGCGATGGCTACACCTTC. Its protein is CAIRTAGRDGYTF.

V is TRBV6-6 and J is TRBJ2-5; no reliable D call. V was clipped by 5 bases and J by 3 bases, with 10 bases between them. The CDR3 is 13 amino acids. Per the germline V gene, CDR1 is MNHNY and CDR2 is SVGAGI (reference sequence). The CDR3 region is CASSRSREETQYF. The CDR3 region has the DNA TGTGCCAGCAGTCGATCACGGGAAGAGACCCAGTACTTC.

This chain joins TRBV7-9 and TRBJ2-5; D unclear. V was cut by 1 base and J by 4 bases, with 10 bases left in between. Germline CDR1 is SEHNR and CDR2 is FQNEAQ (reference sequence). This CDR3 is built from 14 residues. The CDR3, as DNA: TGTGCCAGCAGCTTAGAGCAGGATGGAGAGACCCAGTACTTC. Translated, it gives CASSLEQDGETQYF.

V gene TRBV7-9 combines with J gene TRBJ2-7, with D unresolved. The V gene lost 2 bases and the J gene lost 0 bases, with 11 bases spanning the gap. This CDR3 has 15 residues. Germline assignment: CDR1 SEHNR and CDR2 FQNEAQ (reference sequence). CDR3 protein: CASSLFGQSSYEQYF. The CDR3 DNA sequence: TGTGCCAGCAGCTTATTCGGGCAGAGCTCCTACGAGCAGTACTTC.

The chain recombines TRBV10-3 with TRBJ2-1, with 7 bases matching TRBD2. The junction had 5 bases not matched to a gene; V was cut back by 0 bases and J by 6 bases. Germline V gene sequence: CDR1 ENHRY, CDR2 SYGVKD. This CDR3 region has 15 residues. The CDR3 region has the DNA TGTGCCATCAGTGAGTCTTTAGCGGGTCTCAATGAGCAGTTCTTC. The encoded protein is CAISESLAGLNEQFF.

This clonotype came up a few times. V usage is TRBV12-3 or TRBV12-4 and J usage is TRBJ1-3; D is perhaps TRBD1 (5 bases). V shed 5 bases and J shed 1 base, with 9 bases lying between them. CDR3 size: 14 residues. The DNA for the CDR3 is TGTGCCAGCAGTCAGACAGCTTCTGGAAACACCATATATTTT. Protein product: CASSQTASGNTIYF.

This clonotype was detected only a few times. The J gene is TRBJ2-7, the V gene TRBV19, with 7 bases that match TRBD2. This CDR3 comprises 15 residues. Germline CDR1 is LNHDA and CDR2 is SQIVND (reference sequence). J was trimmed by 0 bases and V by 6 bases; bases with no gene match: 8. CDR3 DNA sequence: TGTGCCAGTAGCTCCGAACTAGCGTCCTCCTACGAGCAGTACTTC. Amino acid sequence: CASSSELASSYEQYF.

J is TRBJ2-7 and V is TRBV10-2; TRBD1 or TRBD2 may be the D gene (5 bases each). V lost 9 bases and J lost 2, with 11 bases in between. The CDR3 contains 12 residues. Germline CDR1 reads WSHSY; CDR2 reads SAAADI. CDR3: CASAGRAYEQYF. CDR3 sequence (DNA): TGCGCCAGTGCGGGCAGGGCCTACGAGCAGTACTTC.

The sample holds many counts of this clonotype. The chain couples TRBV29-1 to TRBJ2-7; D possibly corresponds to TRBD1 (6 bases). V was pared by 4 bases and J by 2 bases, with 15 bases between. Germline V gives CDR1 SQVTM, CDR2 ANQGSEA. The CDR3 has 14 amino acids. The CDR3 is CSVGAQGFPYEQYF. DNA of the CDR3: TGCAGCGTTGGGGCGCAGGGGTTTCCCTACGAGCAGTACTTC.